The 2 T cell receptor beta chains reported below all come from one sample, sequenced in a study of T cell clusters in autoimmune cytopenias. TRB was amplified from about 270 ng of peripheral blood genomic DNA per sample. TRB rearrangements were amplified by touch-down multiplex PCR with mixed TRB-A/B primers. After re-calling the multiplex PCR reads, TCRdb lists one entry per CDR3 protein, DNA absent. Here the sample table reports about 6,700 distinct CDR3 sequences. These data also featured in a second study, about T cell repertoires in aging, cancer and after chemotherapy.

Sample: peripheral blood. Receptor source: a human donor in good health.

This clonotype ranks as medium-sized in terms of frequency. V gene TRBV19 combines with J gene TRBJ2-7; checking the TCRdb D call of TRBD1 is not possible without DNA. Germline V gene lookup returns CDR1 LNHDA and CDR2 SQIVND (reference sequence). CDR3 length equals 14 residues. The CDR3 loop is CASSLRQGGYEQYF.

Measured by frequency, this clonotype is medium-sized (0.01 to 0.1%). This chain links TRBV15 with TRBJ2-7. From germline, CDR1 is LNHNV and CDR2 YYDKDF (reference sequence). This CDR3 has 14 residues. This CDR3 is CATSTTGRSYEQYF.